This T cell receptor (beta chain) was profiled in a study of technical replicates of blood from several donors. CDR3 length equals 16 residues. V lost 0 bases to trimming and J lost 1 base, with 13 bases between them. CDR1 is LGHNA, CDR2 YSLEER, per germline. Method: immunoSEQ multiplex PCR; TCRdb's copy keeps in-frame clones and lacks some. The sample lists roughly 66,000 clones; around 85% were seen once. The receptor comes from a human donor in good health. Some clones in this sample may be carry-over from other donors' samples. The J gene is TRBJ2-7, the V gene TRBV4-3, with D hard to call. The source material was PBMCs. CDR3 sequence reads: CASSQDAAGTSYEQYF. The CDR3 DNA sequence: TGCGCCAGCAGCCAAGATGCGGCCGGTACTTCCTACGAGCAGTACTTC.